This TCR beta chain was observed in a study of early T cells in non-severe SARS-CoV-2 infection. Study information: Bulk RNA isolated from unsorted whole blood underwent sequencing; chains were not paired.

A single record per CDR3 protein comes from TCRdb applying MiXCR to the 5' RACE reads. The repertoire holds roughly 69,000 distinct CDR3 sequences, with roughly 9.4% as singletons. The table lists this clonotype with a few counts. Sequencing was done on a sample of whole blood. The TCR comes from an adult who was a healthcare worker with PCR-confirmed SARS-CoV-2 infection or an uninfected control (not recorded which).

DNA for the CDR3: TGTGCCAGCTCACCACGGGACGGAGGGGGCACAGATACGCAGTATTTT. Translated, it gives CASSPRDGGGTDTQYF. The chain employs TRBV18 and TRBJ2-3, with D possibly matching TRBD2 (6 bases). Germline CDR1 KGHSH, CDR2 LQKENI. The CDR3 runs 16 residues. V lost 1 base and J 1 base, leaving 12 bases between the germline ends.